This T cell receptor beta chain was profiled in a study of OX40 agonist ivuxolimab in advanced cancers. For the study at large: Patients received intravenous ivuxolimab every 2 weeks at 0.01 to 10 mg/kg. Findings and limits, study-wide: In a subset of nonresponders, normalized T-cell clonal expansion was also low. CD4+ and CD8+ T cells in blood underwent clonal expansion by week 6 at 0.1 to 3.0 mg/kg.

Libraries were prepared by immunoSEQ multiplex PCR; TCRdb keeps only in-frame clonotypes and omits some of them. The sample has tens of thousands of clones, 70% to 90% seen once. As for this clone: Antigen specificity is unknown.

Germline V gives CDR1 MNHGY, CDR2 SVAAGI. CDR3 length: 15 residues. Trimming cost V 5 bases and J 9 bases; bases outside gene matches: 10. This TCR came from an adult with an advanced solid tumor such as melanoma, head and neck, liver or kidney cancer. The chain employs TRBV6-9 and TRBJ2-1, with TRBD2 matching over 10 bases. The material sequenced was CD4+ or CD8+ T cells sorted from blood, taken in a trial of the OX40 agonist ivuxolimab. The CDR3 DNA reads as TGTGCCAGCAGTCATTTTGGGACTAGCGACCGTGAGCAGTTCTTC. Protein sequence: CASSHFGTSDREQFF.